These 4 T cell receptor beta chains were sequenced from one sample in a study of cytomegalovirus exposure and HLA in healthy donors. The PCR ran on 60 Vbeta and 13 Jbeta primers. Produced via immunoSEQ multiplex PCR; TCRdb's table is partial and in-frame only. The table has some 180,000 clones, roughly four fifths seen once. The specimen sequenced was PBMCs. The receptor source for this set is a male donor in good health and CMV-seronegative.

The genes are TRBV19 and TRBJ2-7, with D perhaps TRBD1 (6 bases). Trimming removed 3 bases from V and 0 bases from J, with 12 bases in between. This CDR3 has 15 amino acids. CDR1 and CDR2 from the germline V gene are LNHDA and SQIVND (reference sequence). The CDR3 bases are TGTGCCAGTAGTATGGACAGCTTTAACTCCTACGAGCAGTACTTC. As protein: CASSMDSFNSYEQYF.

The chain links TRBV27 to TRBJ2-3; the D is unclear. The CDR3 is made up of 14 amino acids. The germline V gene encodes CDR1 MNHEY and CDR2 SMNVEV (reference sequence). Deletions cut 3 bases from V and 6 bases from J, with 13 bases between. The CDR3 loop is CASSLSLSVDTQYF. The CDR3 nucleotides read TGTGCCAGCAGTTTGTCTCTTAGTGTGGATACGCAGTATTTT.

Written as DNA, the CDR3 is TGTGCCAGCAGTTACTCGAGACTAGCGAGATACGAGCAGTACTTC. Encoded protein: CASSYSRLARYEQYF. The chain recombines TRBV6-5 with TRBJ2-7, with 8 bases identical to TRBD2. The J segment lost 4 bases and the V segment lost 0 bases, leaving 5 bases of the junction unmatched. CDR1 MNHEY and CDR2 SVGAGI come from the germline V gene. The CDR3 loop spans 15 amino acids.

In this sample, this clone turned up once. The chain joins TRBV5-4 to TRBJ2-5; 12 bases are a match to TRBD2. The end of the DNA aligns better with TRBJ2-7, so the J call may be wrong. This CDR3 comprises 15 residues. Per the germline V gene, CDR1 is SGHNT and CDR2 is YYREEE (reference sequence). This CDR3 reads CASSSGLAGPYEQYF. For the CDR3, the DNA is TGTGCCAGCAGCTCGGGACTAGCGGGCCCCTACGAGCAGTACTTC.